The 18 T cell receptor beta chains in this list originate from one sample, sequenced in a study of blood T cell repertoires in COVID-19. The data were produced by immunoSEQ multiplex PCR, yet TCRdb's version contains in-frame clones alone and is incomplete. This table has about 120,000 clones, 70% to 90% appearing once. The sequenced sample was peripheral blood. The receptors come from a man aged 35-49 years with acute or convalescent COVID-19.

The V call is TRBV5-1, the J call TRBJ2-3; 7 positions agree with TRBD2. The J segment lost 4 bases and the V segment lost 3 bases, leaving 20 bases of the junction unmatched. Germline V lookup: CDR1 SGHRS, CDR2 YFSETQ. The CDR3 has 19 amino acids. CDR3 DNA: TGCGCCAGCAGCTCCGGATCGGCTGCAGGACTAGTATCCCCAGATACGCAGTATTTT. It is translated as CASSSGSAAGLVSPDTQYF.

A remark on this clone: Different DNA sequences within this sample yield the same CDR3. The CDR3 DNA sequence: TGTGCCAGCAGCTTAGGATCGGCAGATACGCAGTATTTT. Translating it yields CASSLGSADTQYF. This sequence joins TRBV11-2 and TRBJ2-3; D gene uncertain. The CDR3 sequence is 13 residues long. Germline CDR1 reads SGHAT; CDR2 reads FQNNGV. V was trimmed by 1 base and J by 4 bases, leaving 6 bases between them.

This clone was recorded a few times. The chain links TRBV30 to TRBJ2-1; 7 positions match TRBD1. With V trimmed by 5 bases and J by 4 bases, 2 bases remained unmatched. Germline loops: CDR1 GTSNPN, CDR2 SVGIG (reference sequence). There are 12 residues in the CDR3. CDR3 nucleotides: TGTGCCTGGGCAGGGGGTTACAATGAGCAGTTCTTC. Translation gives CAWAGGYNEQFF.

The V gene is TRBV19, the J gene TRBJ1-2, with 8 positions matching TRBD1. The germline V gene encodes CDR1 LNHDA and CDR2 SQIVND (reference sequence). CDR3 size: 15 residues. The trim removed 6 bases at V and 7 bases at J, leaving 13 bases unmatched. CDR3 region: CASRVTRGRSSGYTF. DNA of the CDR3: TGTGCCAGTAGGGTGACCAGGGGGCGCAGTTCTGGCTACACCTTC.

The chain uses TRBV3-1 (or the pseudogene TRBV3-2) and TRBJ2-6; D not certain. This CDR3 comprises 13 residues. V dropped 8 bases and J dropped 0 bases, with 5 bases sitting between them. Germline V lookup: CDR1 LGHDT, CDR2 YNNKEL (reference sequence). The CDR3 reads CASRVSGANVLTF. The DNA for the CDR3 is TGTGCCAGCCGAGTCTCTGGGGCCAACGTCCTGACTTTC.

This clone appeared a few times. The chain couples TRBV4-1 to TRBJ1-4; D remains ambiguous. With 1 base removed from V and 8 bases from J, the gap between germline ends came to 8 bases. Germline V lookup: CDR1 MGHRA, CDR2 YSYEKL. The CDR3 consists of 13 residues. CDR3 loop: CASSQVVYEKLFF. In DNA form, the CDR3 reads TGCGCCAGCAGCCAAGTAGTTTACGAAAAACTGTTTTTT.

The gene calls are TRBV2 and TRBJ2-6, with 7 bases matching TRBD1. V was clipped by 2 bases and J by 0 bases; unmatched bases: 7. The CDR3 is 18 amino acids. Germline CDR1 SNHLY, CDR2 FYNNEI. The CDR3 nucleotides are TGTGCCAGCAGTGAAAGGGGACAGTTACTCTCTGGGGCCAACGTCCTGACTTTC. Translated, it gives CASSERGQLLSGANVLTF.

The genes are TRBV19 and TRBJ2-3; 8 positions match TRBD2. The CDR3 totals 16 residues. J lost 2 bases, V lost 10 bases, and 14 bases had no gene match. Germline values: CDR1 LNHDA, CDR2 SQIVND (reference sequence). The CDR3 spells CATSYRGGGTTDTQYF. The CDR3, as DNA: TGTGCCACCTCCTATCGGGGCGGGGGGACCACAGATACGCAGTATTTT.

The chain links TRBV11-2 to TRBJ2-7; tentatively, D is TRBD2 (6 bases). Germline V gene lookup returns CDR1 SGHAT and CDR2 FQNNGV. The CDR3 length is 14 residues. V dropped 7 bases and J dropped 2 bases, with 15 bases sitting between them. The CDR3 here is CASKRASQTYEQYF. CDR3 in DNA: TGTGCCAGCAAGCGGGCTAGCCAAACCTACGAGCAGTACTTC.

For the CDR3, the DNA is TGTGCCACCAGCAGAGATCTAGTCAGGGCTGATACGCAGTATTTT. Its protein is CATSRDLVRADTQYF. The genes are TRBV15 and TRBJ2-3, with D perhaps matching TRBD1 (5 bases). Per germline, CDR1 LNHNV and CDR2 YYDKDF (reference sequence). Trimming cost V 0 bases and J 6 bases, with 13 bases left between them. The CDR3 runs 15 residues. The whole variable domain, remainder taken from reference TRBV15 and TRBJ2-3, is DAMVIQNPRYQVTQFGKPVTLSCSQTLNHNVMYWYQQKSSQAPKLLFHYYDKDFNNEADTPDNFQSRRPNTSFCFLDIRSPGLGDTAMYLCATSRDLVRADTQYFGPGTRLTVL.

This clone was counted once. J is TRBJ1-1 and V is TRBV7-2; the match to TRBD1 covers 8 bases. From germline, CDR1 is SGHTA and CDR2 FQGNSA. J gave up 8 bases and V 5 bases, and 4 bases lay outside the gene matches. The CDR3 runs to 12 residues. DNA for the CDR3: TGTGCCAGCAGCGCTTGGACAGGGGAAGCTTTCTTT. It translates to CASSAWTGEAFF.

This clone has a handful of counts. The V gene is TRBV25-1, the J gene TRBJ1-5; 9 nucleotides align to TRBD1. CDR3 size: 17 residues. Losses at the gene ends were 1 base for V and 5 bases for J; bases not matched to a gene: 9. Looked up from germline, CDR1 is MGHDK and CDR2 is SYGVNS. CDR3 in amino acids: CASSEFLGTGTDQPQHF. In DNA, the CDR3 is TGTGCCAGCAGTGAATTTCTGGGGACAGGGACCGATCAGCCCCAGCATTTT. The variable domain in full, completed from reference TRBV25-1 and TRBJ1-5, reads EADIYQTPRYLVIGTGKKITLECSQTMGHDKMYWYQQDPGMELHLIHYSYGVNSTEKGDLSSESTVSRIRTEHFPLTLESARPSHTSQYLCASSEFLGTGTDQPQHFGDGTRLSIL.

The V and J genes are TRBV7-2 and TRBJ2-7, with 7 bases that match TRBD2. Germline V lookup: CDR1 SGHTA, CDR2 FQGNSA. Trimming cost V 4 bases and J 7 bases; bases outside gene matches: 7. The CDR3 sequence is 13 residues long. As DNA, the CDR3 is TGTGCCAGCAGCTCTACCGGGAGGACGGAGCAGTACTTC. It translates to CASSSTGRTEQYF. Full variable domain (outside the CDR3, taken from reference TRBV7-2 and TRBJ2-7): GAGVSQSPSNKVTEKGKDVELRCDPISGHTALYWYRQSLGQGLEFLIYFQGNSAPDKSGLPSDRFSAERTGGSVSTLTIQRTQQEDSAVYLCASSSTGRTEQYFGPGTRLTVT.

The sample holds a few counts of this clone. V gene TRBV5-1 combines with J gene TRBJ2-7, with D maybe TRBD1 (5 bases). Trimming pared 5 bases from V and 2 bases from J, leaving 20 bases between. Germline CDR1 SGHRS, CDR2 YFSETQ. The CDR3 contains 16 residues. CDR3 in amino acids: CASRHEDILATYEQYF. The CDR3 nucleotides read TGCGCCAGCAGACACGAGGACATCCTTGCCACCTACGAGCAGTACTTC.

This rearrangement joins TRBV7-9 to TRBJ1-1; D ambiguous. From germline, CDR1 is SEHNR and CDR2 FQNEAQ (reference sequence). Trimming left V 2 bases short and J 2 bases short, with 18 bases between. This CDR3 contains 17 residues. The CDR3 reads CASSLNTPWRANTEAFF. DNA of the CDR3: TGTGCCAGCAGCTTAAATACCCCGTGGCGGGCAAACACTGAAGCTTTCTTT.

The chain recombines TRBV7-2 with TRBJ2-7, with a tentative D call TRBD2 (5 bases). Germline loops: CDR1 SGHTA, CDR2 FQGNSA. Between the trimmed V and J ends, which lost 0 bases and 3 bases, there was a span of 9 bases. This CDR3 is built from 14 residues. CDR3 nucleotides: TGTGCCAGCAGCTTAGCGGGAGACAACTACGAGCAGTACTTC. Amino acid sequence: CASSLAGDNYEQYF. Drawing the rest from reference TRBV7-2 and TRBJ2-7, the complete variable domain is GAGVSQSPSNKVTEKGKDVELRCDPISGHTALYWYRQSLGQGLEFLIYFQGNSAPDKSGLPSDRFSAERTGGSVSTLTIQRTQQEDSAVYLCASSLAGDNYEQYFGPGTRLTVT.

The chain carries TRBV9 and TRBJ1-6, with 7 bases matching TRBD1. Trimming at V came to 3 bases and at J to 8 bases, leaving 11 bases not matched to a gene. Germline CDR1 and CDR2: SGDLS and YYNGEE. This CDR3 is built from 16 residues. The CDR3 bases are TGTGCCAGCAGCGCGTATGTACAGGGGTCCTATTCACCCCTCCACTTT. This sequence encodes CASSAYVQGSYSPLHF.

The chain joins TRBV7-3 to TRBJ2-1; 9 bases map to TRBD2. Germline V gene lookup returns CDR1 SGHTA and CDR2 FQGTGA. This CDR3 spans 15 amino acids. The junction had 9 bases not matched to a gene; V was cut back by 6 bases and J by 6 bases. As DNA, the CDR3 is TGTGCCAGCAGAGCTAGCGGGGCTTCTAGCAATGAGCAGTTCTTC. This codes for CASRASGASSNEQFF.